These T cell receptor beta chains were read from a single sample in a study of graft-versus-host responses after intestinal transplantation. These receptors have no known antigen. Measured with immunoSEQ multiplex PCR; TCRdb has only the in-frame clones, and not every one. The sample contains some 90,000 clones, roughly 80% of which appear only once. Sample: unstimulated CD4+ T cells sorted from spleen or lymph node cells, taken before intestinal transplant. The source is a human donor who received an intestinal transplant. The CDR3 runs from the conserved cysteine through the conserved F or W. The order of the fields is CDR3 DNA, CDR3 protein, V gene, clone size, J gene, D gene. A D gene is named only where the DNA matches it firmly. Clone size appears in some rows only: once, few, many, or a class for an expanded clone.

CDR3 DNA: TGTGCCAGCAGCTCACCCAAGCCTAGCGGGGCGGATACGCAGTATTTT
CDR3 protein: CASSSPKPSGADTQYF
V gene: TRBV4-2
clone size: few
J gene: TRBJ2-3
D gene: TRBD2

CDR3 DNA: TGTGCCATCAGTCCCCAAGGGGGAAGTGACACTGAAGCTTTCTTT
CDR3 protein: CAISPQGGSDTEAFF
V gene: TRBV10-3
clone size: NA
J gene: TRBJ1-1
D gene: NA

CDR3 DNA: TGTGCCAGCAGTGACGCGTCGGTGGAGCAGTACTTC
CDR3 protein: CASSDASVEQYF
V gene: TRBV2
clone size: NA
J gene: TRBJ2-7
D gene: NA

CDR3 DNA: TGTGCCAGCAGGCGGGACCCGGGGGAGGAGCAGTACTTC
CDR3 protein: CASRRDPGEEQYF
V gene: TRBV28
clone size: NA
J gene: TRBJ2-5
D gene: NA

CDR3 DNA: TGTGCCAGCAGTAACAGAAGTTACAATGAGCAGTTCTTC
CDR3 protein: CASSNRSYNEQFF
V gene: TRBV6-1
clone size: NA
J gene: TRBJ2-1
D gene: NA

CDR3 DNA: TGTGCCAGTGATACGGGACAGGGCTTCACCGGGGAGCTGTTTTTT
CDR3 protein: CASDTGQGFTGELFF
V gene: TRBV19
clone size: NA
J gene: TRBJ2-2
D gene: TRBD1

CDR3 DNA: TGCGCCAGCAGCCAAGTGTTCCGCTACGAGCAGTACTTC
CDR3 protein: CASSQVFRYEQYF
V gene: TRBV4-1
clone size: NA
J gene: TRBJ2-7
D gene: NA

CDR3 DNA: TGTGCCAGCAGCTTTACGGGGGGAACCCTCTACAATGAGCAGTTCTTC
CDR3 protein: CASSFTGGTLYNEQFF
V gene: TRBV7-2
clone size: NA
J gene: TRBJ2-1
D gene: TRBD2

CDR3 DNA: TGTGCCAGCAGCTTAGCGGAGACAGATACGCAGTATTTT
CDR3 protein: CASSLAETDTQYF
V gene: TRBV11-3
clone size: NA
J gene: TRBJ2-3
D gene: NA

CDR3 DNA: TGTGCCAGCGGTCGGACAGGGAGAGAGACCCAGTACTTC
CDR3 protein: CASGRTGRETQYF
V gene: TRBV7-3
clone size: NA
J gene: TRBJ2-5
D gene: TRBD1

CDR3 DNA: TGTGCCAGCTCACTAAGCGGGACAATTTGGAACGAGCAGTACTTC
CDR3 protein: CASSLSGTIWNEQYF
V gene: TRBV18
clone size: NA
J gene: TRBJ2-7
D gene: NA

CDR3 DNA: TGCAGCGTTGGCCGGGGTCCTCTAAGCAATGAGCAGTTCTTC
CDR3 protein: CSVGRGPLSNEQFF
V gene: TRBV29-1
clone size: NA
J gene: TRBJ2-1
D gene: NA

CDR3 DNA: TGTGCCAGCAGCGTAGCGGGGACAGGGGGCGCGGGCGAGCAGTACTTC
CDR3 protein: CASSVAGTGGAGEQYF
V gene: TRBV9
clone size: once
J gene: TRBJ2-7
D gene: TRBD1

CDR3 DNA: TGTGCCAGCTCACCAGGGACAGGACCATACGAGCAGTACTTC
CDR3 protein: CASSPGTGPYEQYF
V gene: TRBV18
clone size: NA
J gene: TRBJ2-7
D gene: TRBD1

CDR3 DNA: TGCGCCAGCAGTAGGGGCGGGAGCTCCAGCGAGCAGTACTTC
CDR3 protein: CASSRGGSSSEQYF
V gene: TRBV10-1
clone size: NA
J gene: TRBJ2-7
D gene: TRBD2

CDR3 DNA: TGTGCCAGCAGTCGGTTAGAGGGGGCCGAGCAGTACTTC
CDR3 protein: CASSRLEGAEQYF
V gene: TRBV11-1
clone size: once
J gene: TRBJ2-7
D gene: TRBD1

CDR3 DNA: TGTGCCAGTAAATTCCAGGGGCAGGGCTATGGCTACACCTTC
CDR3 protein: CASKFQGQGYGYTF
V gene: TRBV28
clone size: NA
J gene: TRBJ1-2
D gene: NA

CDR3 DNA: TGTGCCAGCAGTTTTAGAGGACAGCTCACCGGGGAGCTGTTTTTT
CDR3 protein: CASSFRGQLTGELFF
V gene: TRBV27
clone size: NA
J gene: TRBJ2-2
D gene: NA

CDR3 DNA: TGTGCCACCCAACAACAGGGGAGTGATGGCTACACCTTC
CDR3 protein: CATQQQGSDGYTF
V gene: TRBV10-3
clone size: NA
J gene: TRBJ1-2
D gene: TRBD1

CDR3 DNA: TGCGCCAGCAGCCTACGGCCTACTAGTCGGGACACCGGGGAGCTGTTTTTT
CDR3 protein: CASSLRPTSRDTGELFF
V gene: TRBV5-1
clone size: NA
J gene: TRBJ2-2
D gene: NA

CDR3 DNA: TGCGCCAGCAGCCCCGGGACAGGGGGCCCAGATACGCAGTATTTT
CDR3 protein: CASSPGTGGPDTQYF
V gene: TRBV5-1
clone size: NA
J gene: TRBJ2-3
D gene: TRBD1

CDR3 DNA: TGTGCCAGCAGTGATACCAGCGGGGGATACAATGAGCAGTTCTTC
CDR3 protein: CASSDTSGGYNEQFF
V gene: TRBV2
clone size: NA
J gene: TRBJ2-1
D gene: TRBD2

CDR3 DNA: TGTGCCAGTAGTATCGAGGACAGGGGCTGGAATGAGCAGTTCTTC
CDR3 protein: CASSIEDRGWNEQFF
V gene: TRBV19
clone size: NA
J gene: TRBJ2-1
D gene: TRBD1

CDR3 DNA: TGTGCCAGCAGTTTCAGACTGTACCCCCTCTCTGGAAACACCATATATTTT
CDR3 protein: CASSFRLYPLSGNTIYF
V gene: TRBV28
clone size: NA
J gene: TRBJ1-3
D gene: NA

CDR3 DNA: TGTGCCAGTAGTCCCAGCGGGGGGGCCCTAGGCGGTCAGACCCAGTACTTC
CDR3 protein: CASSPSGGALGGQTQYF
V gene: TRBV19
clone size: few
J gene: TRBJ2-5
D gene: TRBD2

CDR3 DNA: TGTGCCAGCGCCGCGGAGGTTGGGGAGACCCAGTACTTC
CDR3 protein: CASAAEVGETQYF
V gene: TRBV2
clone size: NA
J gene: TRBJ2-5
D gene: NA

CDR3 DNA: TGTGCCAGCAGCGAGGGACAGAGCACTGAAGCTTTCTTT
CDR3 protein: CASSEGQSTEAFF
V gene: TRBV9
clone size: NA
J gene: TRBJ1-1
D gene: TRBD1